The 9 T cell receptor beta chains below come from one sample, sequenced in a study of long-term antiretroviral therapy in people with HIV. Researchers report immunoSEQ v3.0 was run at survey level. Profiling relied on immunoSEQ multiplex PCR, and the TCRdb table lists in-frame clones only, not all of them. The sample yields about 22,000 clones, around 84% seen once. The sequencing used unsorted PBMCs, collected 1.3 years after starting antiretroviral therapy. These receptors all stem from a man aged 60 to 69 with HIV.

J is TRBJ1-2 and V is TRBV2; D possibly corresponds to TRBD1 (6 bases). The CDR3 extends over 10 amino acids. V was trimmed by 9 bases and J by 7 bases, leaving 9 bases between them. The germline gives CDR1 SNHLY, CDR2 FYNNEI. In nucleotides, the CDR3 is TGTGCCAGTTACAGGGTTGGCTACACCTTC. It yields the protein CASYRVGYTF.

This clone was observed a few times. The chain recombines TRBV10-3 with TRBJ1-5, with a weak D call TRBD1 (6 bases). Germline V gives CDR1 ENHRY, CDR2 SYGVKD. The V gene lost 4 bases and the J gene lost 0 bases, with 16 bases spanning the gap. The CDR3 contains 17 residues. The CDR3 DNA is TGTGCCATCAGTGCAGGGGCCCAAGTCCCTAGCAATCAGCCCCAGCATTTT. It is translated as CAISAGAQVPSNQPQHF.

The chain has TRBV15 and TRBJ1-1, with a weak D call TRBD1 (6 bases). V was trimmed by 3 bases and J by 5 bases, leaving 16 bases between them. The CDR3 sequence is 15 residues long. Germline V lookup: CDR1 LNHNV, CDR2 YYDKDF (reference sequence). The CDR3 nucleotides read TGTGCCACCAGCAGTTACGGCAGGGGCCGGACTGAAGCTTTCTTT. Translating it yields CATSSYGRGRTEAFF.

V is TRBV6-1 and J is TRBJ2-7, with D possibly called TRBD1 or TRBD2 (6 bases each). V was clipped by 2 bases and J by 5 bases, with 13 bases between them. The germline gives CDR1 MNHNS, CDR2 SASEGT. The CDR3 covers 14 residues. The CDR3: CASSEKGGVDEQYF. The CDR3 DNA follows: TGTGCCAGCAGTGAAAAGGGGGGAGTCGACGAGCAGTACTTC.

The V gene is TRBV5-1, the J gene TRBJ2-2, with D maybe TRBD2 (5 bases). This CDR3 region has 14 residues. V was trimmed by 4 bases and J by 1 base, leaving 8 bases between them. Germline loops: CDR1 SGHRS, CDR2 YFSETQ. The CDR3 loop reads CASSLRGNTGELFF. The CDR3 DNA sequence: TGCGCCAGCAGCCTCCGGGGGAACACCGGGGAGCTGTTTTTT.

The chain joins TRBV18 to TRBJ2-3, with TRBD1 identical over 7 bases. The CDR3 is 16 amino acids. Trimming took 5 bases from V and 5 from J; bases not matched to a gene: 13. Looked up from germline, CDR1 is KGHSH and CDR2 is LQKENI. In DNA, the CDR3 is TGTGCCAGCTCAACACGACAGGGTAGCGCGGGAGATACGCAGTATTTT. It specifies CASSTRQGSAGDTQYF.

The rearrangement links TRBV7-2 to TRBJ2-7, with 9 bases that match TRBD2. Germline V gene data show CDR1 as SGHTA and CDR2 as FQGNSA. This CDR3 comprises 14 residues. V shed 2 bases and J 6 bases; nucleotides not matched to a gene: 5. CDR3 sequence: CASSLLRGGVEQYF. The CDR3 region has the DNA TGTGCCAGCAGCTTATTGCGGGGGGGCGTCGAGCAGTACTTC.

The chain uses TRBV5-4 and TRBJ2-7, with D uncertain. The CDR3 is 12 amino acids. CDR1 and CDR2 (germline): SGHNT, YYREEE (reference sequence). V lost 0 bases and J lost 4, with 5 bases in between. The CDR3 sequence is CASSLDRYEQYF. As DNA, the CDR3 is TGTGCCAGCAGCTTGGATCGGTACGAGCAGTACTTC.

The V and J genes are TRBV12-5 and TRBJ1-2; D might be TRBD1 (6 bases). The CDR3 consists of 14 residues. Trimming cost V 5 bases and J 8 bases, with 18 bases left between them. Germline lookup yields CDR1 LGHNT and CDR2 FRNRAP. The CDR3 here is CASGPPRDTPGYTF. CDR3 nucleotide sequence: TGTGCTAGTGGTCCCCCCAGGGACACGCCCGGCTACACCTTC.